The present entry profiles one T cell receptor (beta chain) with its context. Antigen unknown. The data belong to a study of cytomegalovirus exposure and HLA in healthy donors. Whole-study context: Unique TCRs from HLA-typed donors, 65 million to 85 million of them, were held in an early data release. Study observations and caveats: Sequencing depth across donors, presence/absence analyses assumed, was roughly uniform. In a later analysis, 16,951 TCR beta sequences were associated with HLA alleles at 0.05 false discovery rate. Sequencing likely generated an artifact that appeared as a cluster of highly shared sequence variants.

The CDR3 loop spans 15 amino acids. The germline V gene has CDR1 SGHDN and CDR2 FVKESK. V was trimmed by 5 bases and J by 7 bases, leaving 17 bases between them. Primers for the PCR totalled 60 Vbeta and 13 Jbeta. Method: immunoSEQ multiplex PCR; TCRdb's copy keeps in-frame clones and lacks some. The table lists more than 150,000 clones, more than 60% of them singletons. Sequencing was done on a sample of PBMCs. This receptor was obtained from a man between 18 and 29 years old in good health and CMV-seronegative. V is TRBV14 and J is TRBJ2-2, with D possibly being TRBD2 (5 bases). CDR3 DNA sequence: TGTGCCAGCAGCTTACGCTTATACGGGGTCGGGGAGCTGTTTTTT. The encoded protein is CASSLRLYGVGELFF.